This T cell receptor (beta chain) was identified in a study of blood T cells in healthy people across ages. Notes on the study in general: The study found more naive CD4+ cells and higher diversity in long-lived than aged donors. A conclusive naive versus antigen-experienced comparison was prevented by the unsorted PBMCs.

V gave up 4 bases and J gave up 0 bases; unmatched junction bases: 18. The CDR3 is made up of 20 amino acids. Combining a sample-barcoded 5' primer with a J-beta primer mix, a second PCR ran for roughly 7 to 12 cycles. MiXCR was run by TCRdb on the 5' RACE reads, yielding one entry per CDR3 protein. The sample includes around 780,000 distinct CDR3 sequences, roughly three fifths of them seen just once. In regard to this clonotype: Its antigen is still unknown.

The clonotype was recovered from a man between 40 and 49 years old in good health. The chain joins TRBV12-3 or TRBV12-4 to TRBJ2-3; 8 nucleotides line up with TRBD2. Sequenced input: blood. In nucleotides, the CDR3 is TGTGCCAGCAGTTGGATTACGGGGGGGCCTCTACAATCTAGCACAGATACGCAGTATTTT. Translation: CASSWITGGPLQSSTDTQYF.